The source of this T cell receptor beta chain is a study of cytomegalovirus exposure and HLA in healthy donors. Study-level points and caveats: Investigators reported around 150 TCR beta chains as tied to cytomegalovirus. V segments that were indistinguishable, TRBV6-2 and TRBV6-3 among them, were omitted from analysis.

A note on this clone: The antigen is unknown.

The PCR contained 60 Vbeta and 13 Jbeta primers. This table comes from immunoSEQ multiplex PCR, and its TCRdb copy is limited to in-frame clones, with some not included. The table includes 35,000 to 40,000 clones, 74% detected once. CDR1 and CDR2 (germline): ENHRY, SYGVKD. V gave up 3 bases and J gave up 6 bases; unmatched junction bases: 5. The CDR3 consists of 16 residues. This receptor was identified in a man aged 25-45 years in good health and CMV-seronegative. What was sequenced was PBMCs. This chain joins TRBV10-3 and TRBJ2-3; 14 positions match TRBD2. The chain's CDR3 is CAISDGLAGGSDTQYF. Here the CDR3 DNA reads TGTGCCATCAGTGATGGACTAGCGGGGGGATCCGATACGCAGTATTTT.